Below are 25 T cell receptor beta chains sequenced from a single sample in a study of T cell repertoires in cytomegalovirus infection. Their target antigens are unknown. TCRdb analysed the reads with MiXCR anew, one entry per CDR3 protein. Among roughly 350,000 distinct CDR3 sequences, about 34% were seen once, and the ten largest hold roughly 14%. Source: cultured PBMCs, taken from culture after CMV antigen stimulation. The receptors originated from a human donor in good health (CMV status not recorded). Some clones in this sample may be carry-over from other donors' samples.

The CDR3 is CASSYGRSTGIHEQYF. Written as DNA, the CDR3 is TGTGCCAGCAGTTACGGGAGGAGCACAGGGATTCACGAGCAGTACTTC. This chain connects TRBV6-5 to TRBJ2-7, with D perhaps assigned TRBD1 or TRBD2 (6 bases each). The CDR3 extends over 16 amino acids. Germline values: CDR1 MNHEY, CDR2 SVGAGI. Trimming took 2 bases from V and 5 from J, leaving 19 bases between them.

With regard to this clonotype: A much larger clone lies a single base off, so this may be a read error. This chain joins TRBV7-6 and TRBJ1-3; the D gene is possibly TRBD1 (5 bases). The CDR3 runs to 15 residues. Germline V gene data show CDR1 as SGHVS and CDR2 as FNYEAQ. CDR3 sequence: CARSLGPGFGNTIYF. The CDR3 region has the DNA TGTGCCAGAAGCTTAGGACCAGGGTTTGGAAACACCATATATTTT.

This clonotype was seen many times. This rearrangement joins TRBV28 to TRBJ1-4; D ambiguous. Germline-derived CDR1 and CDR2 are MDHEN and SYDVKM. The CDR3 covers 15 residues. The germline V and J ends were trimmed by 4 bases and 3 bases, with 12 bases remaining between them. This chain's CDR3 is CASSSYRTSNEKLFF. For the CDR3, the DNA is TGTGCCAGCAGTTCGTACCGGACTTCTAATGAAAAACTGTTTTTT.

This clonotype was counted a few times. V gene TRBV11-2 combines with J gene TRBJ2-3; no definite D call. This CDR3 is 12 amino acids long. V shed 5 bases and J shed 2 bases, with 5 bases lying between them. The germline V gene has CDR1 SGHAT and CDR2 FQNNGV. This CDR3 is CASSRITDTQYF. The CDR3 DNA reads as TGTGCCAGCAGCAGGATCACAGATACGCAGTATTTT.

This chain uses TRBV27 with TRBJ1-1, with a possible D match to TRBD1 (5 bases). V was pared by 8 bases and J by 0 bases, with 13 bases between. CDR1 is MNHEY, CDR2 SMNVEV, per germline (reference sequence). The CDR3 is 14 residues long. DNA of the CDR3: TGTGCCAGCGCGAAGGGACTGATGAACACTGAAGCTTTCTTT. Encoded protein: CASAKGLMNTEAFF.

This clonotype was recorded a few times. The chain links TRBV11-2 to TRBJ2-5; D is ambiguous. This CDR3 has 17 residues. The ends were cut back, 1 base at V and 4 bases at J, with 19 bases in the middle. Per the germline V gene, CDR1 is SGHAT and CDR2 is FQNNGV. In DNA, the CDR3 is TGTGCCAGCAGCTTAGTGGGCAGTAGGATTAGAGGAGAGACCCAGTACTTC. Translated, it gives CASSLVGSRIRGETQYF.

The CDR3 bases are TGTGCCAGCAGCGACAGCGAACAAGAGACCCAGTACTTC. Protein: CASSDSEQETQYF. The rearrangement uses TRBV11-1 and TRBJ2-5; D is perhaps TRBD1 (5 bases). V lost 5 bases, J lost 2 bases, and 9 bases lay in between. This CDR3 comprises 13 residues. CDR1 and CDR2 (germline): SGHAT, FQDESV (reference sequence).

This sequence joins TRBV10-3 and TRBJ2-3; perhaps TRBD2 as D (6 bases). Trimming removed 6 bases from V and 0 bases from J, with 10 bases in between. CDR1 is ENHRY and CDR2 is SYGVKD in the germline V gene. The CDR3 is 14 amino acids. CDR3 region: CAIRSGTSTDTQYF. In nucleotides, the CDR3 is TGTGCCATCAGATCCGGGACTAGCACAGATACGCAGTATTTT.

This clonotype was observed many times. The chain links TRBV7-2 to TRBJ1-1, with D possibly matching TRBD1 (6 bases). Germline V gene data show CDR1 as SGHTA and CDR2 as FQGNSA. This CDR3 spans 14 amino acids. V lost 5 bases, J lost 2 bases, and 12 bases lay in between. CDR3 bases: TGTGCCAGCAGCCTCCCGGGGACAAACACTGAAGCTTTCTTT. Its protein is CASSLPGTNTEAFF.

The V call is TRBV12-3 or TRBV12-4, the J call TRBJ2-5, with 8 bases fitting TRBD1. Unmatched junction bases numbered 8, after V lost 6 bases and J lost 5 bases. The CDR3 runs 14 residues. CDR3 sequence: CASSRGQGRETQYF. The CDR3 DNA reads TGTGCCAGCAGCCGCGGACAGGGTCGGGAGACCCAGTACTTC.

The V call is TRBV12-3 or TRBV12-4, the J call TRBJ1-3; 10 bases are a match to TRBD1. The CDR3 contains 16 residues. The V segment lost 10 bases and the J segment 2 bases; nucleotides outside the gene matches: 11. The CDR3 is CATARGQGRPGNTIYF. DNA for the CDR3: TGTGCCACCGCCCGGGGACAGGGGAGGCCTGGAAACACCATATATTTT.

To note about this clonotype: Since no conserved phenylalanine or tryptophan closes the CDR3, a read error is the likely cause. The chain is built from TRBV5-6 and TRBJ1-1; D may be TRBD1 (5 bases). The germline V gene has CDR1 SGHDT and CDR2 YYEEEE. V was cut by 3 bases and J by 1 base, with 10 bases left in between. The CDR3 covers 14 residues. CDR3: CASSYGTPNTEAFL. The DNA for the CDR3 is TGTGCCAGCAGCTACGGGACGCCGAACACTGAAGCTTTCCTT.

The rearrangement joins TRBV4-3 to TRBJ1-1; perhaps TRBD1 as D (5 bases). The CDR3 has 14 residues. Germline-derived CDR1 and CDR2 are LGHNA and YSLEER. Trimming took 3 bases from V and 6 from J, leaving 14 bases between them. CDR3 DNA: TGCGCCAGCAGCCAGACCCCGTTGGGGGCTGAAGCTTTCTTT. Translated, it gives CASSQTPLGAEAFF.

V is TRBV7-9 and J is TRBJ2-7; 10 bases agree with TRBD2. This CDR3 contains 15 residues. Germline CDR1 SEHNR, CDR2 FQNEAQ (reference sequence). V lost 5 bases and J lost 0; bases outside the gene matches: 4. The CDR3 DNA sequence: TGTGCCAGCAGCCGTAGCGGGAGGCTCTCCTACGAGCAGTACGTC. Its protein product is CASSRSGRLSYEQYV.

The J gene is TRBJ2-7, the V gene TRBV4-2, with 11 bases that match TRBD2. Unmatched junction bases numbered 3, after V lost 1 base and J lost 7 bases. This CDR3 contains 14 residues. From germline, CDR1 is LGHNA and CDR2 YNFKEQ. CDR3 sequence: CASSQVLAGGEQYF. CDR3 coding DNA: TGTGCCAGCAGCCAAGTCCTAGCGGGAGGAGAGCAGTACTTC.

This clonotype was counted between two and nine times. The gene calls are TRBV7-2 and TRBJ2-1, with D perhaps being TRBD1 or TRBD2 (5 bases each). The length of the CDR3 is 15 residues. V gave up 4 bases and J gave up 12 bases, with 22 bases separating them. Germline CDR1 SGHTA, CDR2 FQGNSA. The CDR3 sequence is CASSSELGAELGQFF. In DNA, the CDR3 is TGTGCCAGCAGCTCAGAACTAGGGGCGGAGCTCGGGCAGTTCTTC.

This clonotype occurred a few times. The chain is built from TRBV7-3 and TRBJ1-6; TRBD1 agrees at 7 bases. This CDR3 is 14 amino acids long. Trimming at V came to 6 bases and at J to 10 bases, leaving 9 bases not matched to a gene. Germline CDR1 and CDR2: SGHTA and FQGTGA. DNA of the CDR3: TGTGCCAGCAGTTCAGGGGGTCGCAGGTCACCCCTCCACTTT. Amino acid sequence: CASSSGGRRSPLHF.

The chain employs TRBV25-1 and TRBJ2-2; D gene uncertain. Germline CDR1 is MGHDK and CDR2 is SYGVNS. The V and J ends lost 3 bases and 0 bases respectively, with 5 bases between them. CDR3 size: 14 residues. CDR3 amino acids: CASSDLANTGELFF. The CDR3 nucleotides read TGTGCCAGCAGTGATCTCGCGAACACCGGGGAGCTGTTTTTT.

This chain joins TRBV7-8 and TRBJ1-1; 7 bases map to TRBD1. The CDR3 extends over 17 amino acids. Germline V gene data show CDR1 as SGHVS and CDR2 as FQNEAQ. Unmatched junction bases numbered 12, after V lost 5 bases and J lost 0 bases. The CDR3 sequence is CASSPRSGTALNTEAFF. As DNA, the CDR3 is TGTGCCAGCAGCCCCCGATCCGGGACAGCGTTGAACACTGAAGCTTTCTTT.

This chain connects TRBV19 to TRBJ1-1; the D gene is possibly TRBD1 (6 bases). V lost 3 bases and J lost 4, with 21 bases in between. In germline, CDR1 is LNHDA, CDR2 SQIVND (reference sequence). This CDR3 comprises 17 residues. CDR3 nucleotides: TGTGCCAGTAGTATGCCCCGGGGCAGGGGCTCGCGCACTGAAGCTTTCTTT. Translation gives CASSMPRGRGSRTEAFF.

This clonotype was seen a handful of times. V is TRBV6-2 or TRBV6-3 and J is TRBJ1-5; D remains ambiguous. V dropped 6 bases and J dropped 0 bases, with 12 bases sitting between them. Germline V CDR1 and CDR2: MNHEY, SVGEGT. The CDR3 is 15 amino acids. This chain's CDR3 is CASSPWAYSNQPQHF. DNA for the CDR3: TGTGCCAGCAGCCCCTGGGCCTATAGCAATCAGCCCCAGCATTTT.

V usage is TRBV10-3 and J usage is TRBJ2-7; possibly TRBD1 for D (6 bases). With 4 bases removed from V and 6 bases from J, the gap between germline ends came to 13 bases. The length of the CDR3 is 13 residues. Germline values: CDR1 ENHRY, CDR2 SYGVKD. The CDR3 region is CAISAQQGTEQYV. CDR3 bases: TGTGCCATCAGTGCGCAACAGGGTACCGAGCAGTACGTC.

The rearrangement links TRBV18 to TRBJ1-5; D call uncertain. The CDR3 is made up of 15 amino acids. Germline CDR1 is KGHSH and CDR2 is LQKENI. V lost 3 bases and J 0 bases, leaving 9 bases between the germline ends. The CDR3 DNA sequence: TGTGCCAGCTCACCGCAAACGGATAGCAATCAGCCCCAGCATTTT. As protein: CASSPQTDSNQPQHF.

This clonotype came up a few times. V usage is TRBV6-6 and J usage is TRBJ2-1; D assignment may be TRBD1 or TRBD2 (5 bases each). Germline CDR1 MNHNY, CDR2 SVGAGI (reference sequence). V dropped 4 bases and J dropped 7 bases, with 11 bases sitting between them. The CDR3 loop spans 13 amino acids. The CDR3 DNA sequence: TGTGCCAGCAGTTGGCAGGGAGAGAATGAGCAGTTCTTC. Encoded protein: CASSWQGENEQFF.

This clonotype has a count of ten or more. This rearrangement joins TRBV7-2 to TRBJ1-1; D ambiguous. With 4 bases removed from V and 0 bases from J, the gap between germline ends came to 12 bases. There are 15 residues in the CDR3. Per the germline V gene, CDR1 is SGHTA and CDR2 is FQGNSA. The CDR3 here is CASSSRLQMNTEAFF. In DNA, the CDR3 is TGTGCCAGCAGCTCCCGCCTCCAAATGAACACTGAAGCTTTCTTT.